One and the same sample provided the 20 T cell receptor beta chains below, sequenced in a study of cytomegalovirus exposure and HLA in healthy donors. 13 Jbeta primers and 60 Vbeta primers were used for the PCR. Some clones are missing from TCRdb's copy, which holds only in-frame ones; the method was immunoSEQ multiplex PCR. The profile shows roughly 100,000 clones, 60% to 80% of them singletons. The sample consisted of PBMCs. These receptor sequences come from a man aged 45-60 years in good health and CMV-seropositive.

The chain links TRBV6-1 to TRBJ1-1; D gene uncertain. Germline-derived CDR1 and CDR2 are MNHNS and SASEGT. V lost 5 bases to trimming and J lost 0 bases, with 7 bases between them. The CDR3 has 13 residues. CDR3 sequence reads: CASSREMNTEAFF. As DNA, the CDR3 is TGTGCCAGCAGTCGGGAAATGAACACTGAAGCTTTCTTT.

This chain joins TRBV5-6 and TRBJ2-3, with 14 bases fitting TRBD2. Per the germline V gene, CDR1 is SGHDT and CDR2 is YYEEEE. After removal of 4 bases from V and 4 bases from J, the junction contained 8 bases not matched to a gene. The CDR3 loop spans 17 amino acids. CDR3 in amino acids: CASSLETSGRGSDTQYF. Here the CDR3 DNA reads TGTGCCAGCAGCCTGGAGACTAGCGGGAGGGGATCAGATACGCAGTATTTT.

The chain has TRBV10-3 and TRBJ2-7; 10 bases agree with TRBD1. The trim removed 6 bases at V and 3 bases at J, leaving 11 bases unmatched. The CDR3 contains 16 residues. Germline V gene lookup returns CDR1 ENHRY and CDR2 SYGVKD. The DNA of the CDR3 is TGTGCCATCAGCTTCGTCAAGACAGGGGGCTTCTACGAGCAGTACTTC. It codes for CAISFVKTGGFYEQYF.

The chain has TRBV10-1 and TRBJ2-1; TRBD2 aligns across 8 bases. Germline V gives CDR1 WNHNN, CDR2 SYGVQD (reference sequence). After removal of 3 bases from V and 3 bases from J, the junction contained 4 bases not matched to a gene. There are 15 residues in the CDR3. The CDR3 here is CASSDTSGFYNEQFF. The DNA for the CDR3 is TGCGCCAGCAGTGATACTAGCGGATTCTACAATGAGCAGTTCTTC.

V and J are TRBV9 and TRBJ2-5, with 8 bases matching TRBD1. CDR3 length equals 14 residues. The germline V gene has CDR1 SGDLS and CDR2 YYNGEE. After removal of 3 bases from V and 3 bases from J, the junction contained 4 bases not matched to a gene. The CDR3 DNA reads TGTGCCAGCAGCGCCTCGACAGGGGAAGAGACCCAGTACTTC. Its translation: CASSASTGEETQYF.

This clone was detected only once. The J gene is TRBJ1-5, the V gene TRBV6-1; 9 bases are a match to TRBD1. Germline trimming cut 4 bases from V and 6 bases from J; bases unmatched to any gene: 7. Germline V gene data show CDR1 as MNHNS and CDR2 as SASEGT. This CDR3 comprises 15 residues. Here the CDR3 reads CASSGIQGAGQPQHF. In nucleotides, the CDR3 is TGTGCCAGCAGTGGAATACAGGGGGCAGGTCAGCCCCAGCATTTT.

This sequence joins TRBV28 and TRBJ2-1; TRBD2 might be the D (6 bases). The germline V gene encodes CDR1 MDHEN and CDR2 SYDVKM. V lost 5 bases and J lost 9, with 11 bases in between. The CDR3 covers 12 residues. CDR3 residues: CASSTGVSEQFF. The CDR3 bases are TGTGCCAGCAGTACGGGAGTTAGTGAGCAGTTCTTC.

The V and J genes are TRBV7-9 and TRBJ2-3; 11 positions agree with TRBD2. The germline gives CDR1 SEHNR, CDR2 FQNEAQ (reference sequence). The length of the CDR3 is 19 residues. With V trimmed by 1 base and J by 0 bases, 9 bases remained unmatched. The DNA for the CDR3 is TGTGCCAGCAGCTTAGTACGACTAGCGGGGAGTGCTAGCACAGATACGCAGTATTTT. Translated, it gives CASSLVRLAGSASTDTQYF.

This rearrangement joins TRBV7-3 to TRBJ2-1; maybe TRBD2 (5 bases). The V gene's germline CDR1 is SGHTA and CDR2 FQGTGA. Trimming removed 6 bases at V and 9 bases at J, with 9 bases between. The CDR3 is 11 residues long. The CDR3 region is CASSTGIEQFF. The CDR3, as DNA: TGTGCCAGCAGTACCGGGATTGAGCAGTTCTTC.

This chain uses TRBV19 with TRBJ2-7; 7 bases are a match to TRBD2. Germline V gene sequence: CDR1 LNHDA, CDR2 SQIVND (reference sequence). V lost 8 bases, J lost 3 bases, and 4 bases stayed unmatched. CDR3 size: 12 residues. The CDR3 region is CASGRGDYEQYF. In nucleotides, the CDR3 is TGTGCCAGTGGGAGGGGAGACTACGAGCAGTACTTC.

The V call is TRBV7-8, the J call TRBJ2-1; the match to TRBD2 covers 7 bases. The germline gives CDR1 SGHVS, CDR2 FQNEAQ. The V gene end was trimmed by 8 bases and the J gene end by 5 bases; junction bases not matched to a gene: 6. CDR3 size: 13 residues. In nucleotides, the CDR3 is TGTGCCAGCGGGGGGGGAGCTGACAATGAGCAGTTCTTC. It yields the protein CASGGGADNEQFF. The variable domain in full, with the rest retrieved from reference TRBV7-8 and TRBJ2-1, is GAGVSQSPRYKVAKRGQDVALRCDPISGHVSLFWYQQALGQGPEFLTYFQNEAQLDKSGLPSDRFFAERPEGSVSTLKIQRTQQEDSAVYLCASGGGADNEQFFGPGTRLTVL.

The V gene is TRBV11-1, the J gene TRBJ2-3, with 7 bases identical to TRBD2. Germline CDR1 SGHAT, CDR2 FQDESV (reference sequence). CDR3 length equals 17 residues. The ends lost 1 base at V and 3 bases at J; junction bases unmatched: 10. CDR3 bases: TGTGCCAGCAGCTTAGGCGGCGGGAGTGCAAGGACAGATACGCAGTATTTT. Translated, it gives CASSLGGGSARTDTQYF. The variable domain in full, with the rest retrieved from reference TRBV11-1 and TRBJ2-3, is EAEVAQSPRYKITEKSQAVAFWCDPISGHATLYWYRQILGQGPELLVQFQDESVVDDSQLPKDRFSAERLKGVDSTLKIQPAELGDSAMYLCASSLGGGSARTDTQYFGPGTRLTVL.

The chain links TRBV18 to TRBJ2-1; the D gene is possibly TRBD2 (5 bases). Per germline, CDR1 KGHSH and CDR2 LQKENI. The V gene lost 2 bases and the J gene lost 5 bases, with 10 bases spanning the gap. The CDR3 totals 14 residues. Here the CDR3 DNA reads TGTGCCAGCTCACCATTGGAGCGGAACAATGAGCAGTTCTTC. Its translation is CASSPLERNNEQFF.

Comment on this clone: The same CDR3 also results from other DNA sequences found in this sample. The chain links TRBV5-1 to TRBJ2-5; 11 bases fit TRBD2. V lost 4 bases, J lost 1 base, and 3 bases stayed unmatched. The germline V gene encodes CDR1 SGHRS and CDR2 YFSETQ. This CDR3 contains 15 residues. The CDR3 nucleotides read TGCGCCAGCAGCCTCGGGACTAGCGGCCAAGAGACCCAGTACTTC. Translated, it gives CASSLGTSGQETQYF.

The chain carries TRBV7-9 and TRBJ2-7, with unresolved D. The CDR3 consists of 14 residues. The V end lost 1 base, the J end lost 6 bases, and 13 bases lay between the germline ends. Germline CDR1 reads SEHNR; CDR2 reads FQNEAQ (reference sequence). Written as DNA, the CDR3 is TGTGCCAGCAGCTTAGTTTACCCCTACTCCGAGCAGTACTTC. Translation: CASSLVYPYSEQYF.

The chain joins TRBV6-5 to TRBJ1-5; 7 bases are a match to TRBD1. The CDR3 spans 14 residues. Trimming removed 6 bases from V and 3 bases from J; junction bases left unmatched: 5. CDR1 MNHEY and CDR2 SVGAGI come from the germline V gene. The chain's CDR3 is CASRPGQSNQPQHF. The DNA for the CDR3 is TGTGCCAGCAGACCGGGACAGTCCAATCAGCCCCAGCATTTT.

The rearrangement links TRBV5-4 to TRBJ2-7, with 15 bases aligning to TRBD2. V shed 4 bases and J 5 bases; nucleotides not matched to a gene: 7. CDR3 length: 16 residues. Germline CDR1 is SGHNT and CDR2 is YYREEE (reference sequence). The CDR3 sequence is CASSTGLAGGSHEQYF. CDR3 bases: TGTGCCAGCAGCACCGGACTAGCGGGAGGGTCCCACGAGCAGTACTTC.

V usage is TRBV7-8 and J usage is TRBJ2-2, with 9 bases fitting TRBD1. V lost 5 bases to trimming and J lost 2 bases; unmatched junction nucleotides: 21. Germline CDR1 reads SGHVS; CDR2 reads FQNEAQ. The CDR3 has 21 amino acids. CDR3 in DNA: TGTGCCAGCAGCCCGTATTTACCCCCTTTTCGGGACAGGGAAAACACCGGGGAGCTGTTTTTT. Its protein is CASSPYLPPFRDRENTGELFF.

The chain carries TRBV28 and TRBJ2-7; D uncertain. The CDR3 covers 13 residues. The germline V and J ends were trimmed by 7 bases and 0 bases, with 10 bases remaining between them. Germline assignment: CDR1 MDHEN and CDR2 SYDVKM. This CDR3 is CASTDSHSYEQYF. CDR3 nucleotide sequence: TGTGCCAGCACCGACTCGCACTCCTACGAGCAGTACTTC.

The chain is built from TRBV27 and TRBJ2-2; 9 bases are shared with TRBD1. V lost 6 bases, J lost 6 bases, and 8 bases stayed unmatched. In germline, CDR1 is MNHEY, CDR2 SMNVEV (reference sequence). The CDR3 sequence is 15 residues long. The CDR3 DNA sequence: TGTGCCAGCAGATATACAGGGGGCTGGTCCGGGGAGCTGTTTTTT. It translates to CASRYTGGWSGELFF.